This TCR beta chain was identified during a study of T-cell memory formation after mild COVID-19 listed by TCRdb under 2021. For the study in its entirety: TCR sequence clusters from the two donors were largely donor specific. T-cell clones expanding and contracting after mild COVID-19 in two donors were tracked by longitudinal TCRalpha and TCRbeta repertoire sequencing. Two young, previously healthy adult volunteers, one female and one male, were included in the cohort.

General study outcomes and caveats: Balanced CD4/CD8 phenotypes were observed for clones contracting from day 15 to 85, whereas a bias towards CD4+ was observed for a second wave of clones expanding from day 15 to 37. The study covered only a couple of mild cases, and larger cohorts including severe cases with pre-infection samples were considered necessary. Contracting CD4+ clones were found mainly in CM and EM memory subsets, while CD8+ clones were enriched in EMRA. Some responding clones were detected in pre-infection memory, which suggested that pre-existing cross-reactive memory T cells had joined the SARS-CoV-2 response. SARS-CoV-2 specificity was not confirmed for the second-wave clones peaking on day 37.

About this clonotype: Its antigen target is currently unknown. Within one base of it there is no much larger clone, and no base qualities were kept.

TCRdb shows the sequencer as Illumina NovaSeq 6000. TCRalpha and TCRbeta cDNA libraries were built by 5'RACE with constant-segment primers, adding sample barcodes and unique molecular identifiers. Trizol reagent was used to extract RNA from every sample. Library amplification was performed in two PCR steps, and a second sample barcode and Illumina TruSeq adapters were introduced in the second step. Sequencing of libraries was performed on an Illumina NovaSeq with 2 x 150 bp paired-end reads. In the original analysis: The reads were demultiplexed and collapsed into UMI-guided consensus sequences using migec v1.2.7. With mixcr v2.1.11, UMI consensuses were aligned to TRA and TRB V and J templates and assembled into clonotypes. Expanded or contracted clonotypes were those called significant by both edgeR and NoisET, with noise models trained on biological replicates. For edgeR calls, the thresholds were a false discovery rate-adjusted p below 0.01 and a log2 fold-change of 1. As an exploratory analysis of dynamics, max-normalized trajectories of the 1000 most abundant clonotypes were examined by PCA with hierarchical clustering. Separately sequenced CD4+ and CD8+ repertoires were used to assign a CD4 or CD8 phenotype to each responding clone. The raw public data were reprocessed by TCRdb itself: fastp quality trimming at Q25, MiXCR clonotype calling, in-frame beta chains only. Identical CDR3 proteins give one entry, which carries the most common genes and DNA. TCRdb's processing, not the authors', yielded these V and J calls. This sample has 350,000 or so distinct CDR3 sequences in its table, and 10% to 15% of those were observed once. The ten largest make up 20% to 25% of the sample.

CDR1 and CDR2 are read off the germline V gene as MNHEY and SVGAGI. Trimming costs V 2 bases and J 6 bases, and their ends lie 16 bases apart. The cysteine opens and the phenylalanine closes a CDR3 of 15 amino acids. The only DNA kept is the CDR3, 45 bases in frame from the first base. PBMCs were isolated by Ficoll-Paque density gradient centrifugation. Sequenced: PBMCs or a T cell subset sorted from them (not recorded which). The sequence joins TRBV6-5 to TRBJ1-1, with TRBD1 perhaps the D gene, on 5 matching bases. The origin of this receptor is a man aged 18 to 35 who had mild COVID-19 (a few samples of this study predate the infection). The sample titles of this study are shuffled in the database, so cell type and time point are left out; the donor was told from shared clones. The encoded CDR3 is CASSYRGQLRSEAFF. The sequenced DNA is TGTGCCAGCAGTTACCGGGGCCAATTAAGGTCTGAAGCTTTCTTT.